A selection of T cell receptor beta chains follows, all from one sample in a study of shared clonotypes between healthy human individuals. Sequenced by immunoSEQ multiplex PCR; TCRdb stores in-frame clones only, minus some. This table has some 650,000 clones, 97% appearing once. Material: naive CD4+ T cells sorted from blood. Receptors originate from a woman younger than 45 in good health. CDR3s include the opening cysteine and the closing phenylalanine or tryptophan. The D gene is left open where the match is weak. For some rows the clone size is stated as once, few or many, or as a class when expanded; others skip it.

v_call	clone_size	j_call	d_call	cdr3_aa	cdr3_nt
TRBV5-1	NA	TRBJ2-3	TRBD2	CASSLADVSTDTQYF	TGCGCCAGCAGCCTAGCGGACGTTAGCACAGATACGCAGTATTTT
TRBV6-1	NA	TRBJ2-3	TRBD1	CAAEGGQGRGDTQYF	TGTGCCGCCGAAGGAGGACAGGGGCGGGGAGATACGCAGTATTTT
TRBV5-1	few	TRBJ2-7	TRBD1	CASSPTGGTYEQYF	TGCGCCAGCAGCCCCACAGGGGGCACGTACGAGCAGTACTTC
TRBV5-5	NA	TRBJ1-2	NA	CASSLKGSGNLVYGYTF	TGTGCCAGCAGCTTGAAGGGGTCCGGGAATCTGGTATATGGCTACACCTTC
TRBV4-1	once	TRBJ2-7	TRBD1	CASSHLGRSPGGSEQYF	TGCGCCAGCAGCCACCTGGGACGCAGCCCAGGGGGCTCCGAGCAGTACTTC
TRBV7-2	NA	TRBJ2-1	NA	CASSLGAGSYNEQFF	TGTGCCAGCAGCTTAGGCGCGGGCTCCTACAATGAGCAGTTCTTC
TRBV2	few	TRBJ1-1	NA	CASKGEGGTEAFF	TGTGCCAGCAAAGGGGAAGGTGGCACTGAAGCTTTCTTT
TRBV28	NA	TRBJ2-1	TRBD2	CASSFGSASGGNEQFF	TGTGCCAGCAGTTTCGGTTCGGCTAGCGGGGGCAATGAGCAGTTCTTC
TRBV27	NA	TRBJ1-5	NA	CASSLLGGGNQPQHF	TGTGCCAGCAGTTTGCTGGGCGGGGGCAATCAGCCCCAGCATTTT
TRBV2	NA	TRBJ2-7	TRBD2	CASSARTRIDEQYF	TGTGCCAGCAGTGCCAGGACTAGGATTGACGAGCAGTACTTC
TRBV4-1	NA	TRBJ1-4	NA	CASSQTLLSEKLFF	TGCGCCAGCAGCCAGACTCTCCTATCGGAAAAACTGTTTTTT
TRBV28	NA	TRBJ2-6	NA	CASTLPGANVLTF	TGTGCCAGCACCCTCCCGGGGGCCAACGTCCTGACTTTC
TRBV18	NA	TRBJ1-5	NA	CASSPPGVSNQPQHF	TGTGCCAGCTCACCACCCGGGGTTAGCAATCAGCCCCAGCATTTT
TRBV28	NA	TRBJ2-7	NA	CASSSLTRVVYEQYF	TGTGCCAGCAGCAGCCTGACAAGGGTGGTCTACGAGCAGTACTTC
TRBV19	NA	TRBJ2-5	NA	CASSMPQTQETQYF	TGTGCCAGTAGTATGCCGCAGACGCAAGAGACCCAGTACTTC
TRBV28	NA	TRBJ2-1	NA	CASSSPGRNYNEQFF	TGTGCCAGCAGTTCGCCCGGCAGAAACTACAATGAGCAGTTCTTC
TRBV6-1	NA	TRBJ1-4	TRBD1	CASKPPGTGSEKLFF	TGTGCCAGCAAACCCCCCGGGACAGGGTCCGAAAAACTGTTTTTT
TRBV2	NA	TRBJ2-2	NA	CASLGTPNAGELFF	TGTGCCAGCCTAGGGACTCCGAACGCCGGGGAGCTGTTTTTT
TRBV6-1	NA	TRBJ2-7	TRBD2	CASSVLAGGTSYEQYF	TGTGCCAGCAGTGTACTAGCGGGAGGAACCTCCTACGAGCAGTACTTC
TRBV29-1	NA	TRBJ2-5	NA	CSANEGLGETQYF	TGCAGCGCTAACGAGGGGCTGGGGGAGACCCAGTACTTC
TRBV7-9	once	TRBJ2-3	TRBD1	CASSFRQGSTDTQYF	TGTGCCAGCAGCTTCCGACAGGGCAGCACAGATACGCAGTATTTT
TRBV10-2	NA	TRBJ2-1	NA	CASSESIGEAVNEQFF	TGCGCCAGCAGTGAGTCGATTGGGGAGGCCGTGAATGAGCAGTTCTTC
TRBV5-4	NA	TRBJ2-1	NA	CASSLYSSDYNEQFF	TGTGCCAGCAGCTTGTATTCTAGCGACTACAATGAGCAGTTCTTC
TRBV28	NA	TRBJ2-1	NA	CATRWVDEQFF	TGTGCCACCCGGTGGGTGGATGAGCAGTTCTTC
TRBV5-5	once	TRBJ2-7	TRBD2	CASIGTSAIVGYEQYF	TGTGCCAGCATAGGGACTAGCGCCATAGTCGGCTACGAGCAGTACTTC
TRBV19	NA	TRBJ1-1	TRBD1	CASSLRQGGTEAFF	TGTGCCAGTAGTCTGCGACAGGGAGGTACTGAAGCTTTCTTT
TRBV4-1	NA	TRBJ2-7	TRBD2	CASSPLAGVSYEQYF	TGCGCCAGCAGCCCCCTAGCGGGGGTCTCCTACGAGCAGTACTTC
TRBV6-1	NA	TRBJ1-2	NA	CASSELFWAFDGYTF	TGTGCCAGCAGTGAATTATTCTGGGCATTCGATGGCTACACCTTC
TRBV5-1	NA	TRBJ1-2	TRBD1	CASSSDTGGGRYGYTF	TGCGCCAGCAGCTCAGACACAGGGGGCGGGAGGTATGGCTACACCTTC
TRBV11-3	NA	TRBJ1-1	TRBD1	CASSKGTGRSTEAFF	TGTGCCAGCAGCAAAGGGACAGGCCGCAGCACTGAAGCTTTCTTT
TRBV10-1	NA	TRBJ1-2	NA	CASSEGREYGYTF	TGCGCCAGCAGTGAAGGTCGGGAATATGGCTACACCTTC
TRBV19	NA	TRBJ2-1	NA	CASRYDRSSYNEQFF	TGTGCCAGTAGATACGACCGAAGCTCCTACAATGAGCAGTTCTTC
TRBV6-1	NA	TRBJ2-4	NA	CASSSFGVDKNIQYF	TGTGCCAGCAGTAGCTTCGGGGTTGACAAAAACATTCAGTACTTC
TRBV5-1	NA	TRBJ2-3	NA	CASSPLQGREPQDTQYF	TGCGCCAGCAGCCCCCTTCAGGGGCGGGAGCCCCAGGATACGCAGTATTTT
TRBV6-1	NA	TRBJ1-2	NA	CASSEDVGGYTF	TGTGCCAGCAGTGAAGATGTTGGTGGCTACACCTTC
TRBV20-1	NA	TRBJ1-1	NA	CSAKGSTKAFF	TGCAGTGCTAAAGGGTCGACTAAAGCTTTCTTT
TRBV5-4	NA	TRBJ2-3	TRBD2	CASSWTSGSFAWTDTQYF	TGTGCCAGCAGCTGGACTAGCGGGAGTTTTGCTTGGACAGATACGCAGTATTTT
TRBV19	NA	TRBJ2-7	TRBD2	CASSGGLAGEQYF	TGTGCCAGTAGTGGGGGACTAGCTGGCGAGCAGTACTTC
TRBV10-3	NA	TRBJ2-1	TRBD2	CAISESPGLASYNEQFF	TGTGCCATCAGTGAGTCACCGGGACTAGCGTCTTACAATGAGCAGTTCTTC
TRBV15	NA	TRBJ2-5	NA	CATRGAETQYF	TGTGCCACCAGGGGCGCGGAGACCCAGTACTTC
TRBV18	NA	TRBJ1-2	TRBD1	CASSPSNRDRGPRNYGYTF	TGTGCCAGCTCACCATCGAACCGGGACAGGGGGCCGCGTAACTATGGCTACACCTTC
TRBV28	NA	TRBJ1-1	TRBD1	CASSPRQGPNGTEAFF	TGTGCCAGCAGTCCCAGACAGGGACCTAATGGGACTGAAGCTTTCTTT
TRBV30	few	TRBJ1-4	TRBD1	CAWGTGSEKLFF	TGTGCCTGGGGGACAGGGAGTGAAAAACTGTTTTTT
TRBV6-1	NA	TRBJ2-7	NA	CASRGLYYEQYF	TGTGCCAGCAGGGGACTTTACTACGAGCAGTACTTC
TRBV6-5	NA	TRBJ1-2	NA	CASSSASERGTNF	TGTGCCAGCAGCTCCGCCTCGGAGAGGGGGACCAACTTC
TRBV28	NA	TRBJ1-1	NA	CASSFFGGTEAFF	TGTGCCAGCAGTTTCTTCGGGGGAACTGAAGCTTTCTTT
TRBV13	NA	TRBJ2-3	TRBD2	CASSATGTSNTDTQYF	TGTGCCAGCAGCGCGACCGGGACTAGCAACACAGATACGCAGTATTTT